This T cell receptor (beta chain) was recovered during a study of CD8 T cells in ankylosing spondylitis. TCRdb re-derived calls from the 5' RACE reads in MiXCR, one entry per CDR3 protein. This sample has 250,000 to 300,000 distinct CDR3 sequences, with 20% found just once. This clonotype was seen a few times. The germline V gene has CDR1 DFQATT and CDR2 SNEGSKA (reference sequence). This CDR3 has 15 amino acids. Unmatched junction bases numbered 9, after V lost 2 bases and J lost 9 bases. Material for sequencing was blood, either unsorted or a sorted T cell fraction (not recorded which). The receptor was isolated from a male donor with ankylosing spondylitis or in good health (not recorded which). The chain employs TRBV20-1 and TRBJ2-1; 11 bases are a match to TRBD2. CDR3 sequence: CSARKIAGGPGEQFF. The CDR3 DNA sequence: TGCAGTGCTAGAAAAATAGCGGGAGGGCCTGGTGAGCAGTTCTTC.